The 21 T cell receptor beta chains presented below share a single source sample, sequenced in a study of blood T cell repertoires in COVID-19. Sequencing used immunoSEQ multiplex PCR; TCRdb keeps in-frame clones, though not all of them. The top ten clones hold about 2.3% of a sample with roughly 160,000 clones, approximately 90% of them seen once. The sequenced sample was peripheral blood. These receptors all stem from a man aged 18 to 35 with acute or convalescent COVID-19.

The CDR3 loop reads CAWSVGDSSYYFNQPQHF. DNA of the CDR3: TGTGCCTGGAGTGTAGGCGACAGCTCATACTACTTCAATCAGCCCCAGCATTTT. The rearrangement links TRBV30 to TRBJ1-5, with TRBD1 as a possible D gene (5 bases). There are 18 residues in the CDR3. Germline CDR1 is GTSNPN and CDR2 is SVGIG (reference sequence). Trimming removed 0 bases at V and 3 bases at J, with 21 bases between.

The V call is TRBV24-1, the J call TRBJ2-2; no clear D. This CDR3 comprises 14 residues. CDR1 is KGHDR, CDR2 SFDVKD, per germline. V shed 5 bases and J shed 3 bases, with 9 bases lying between them. In nucleotides, the CDR3 is TGTGCCACCAGTGGTGGGCCAGACACCGGGGAGCTGTTTTTT. This translates into CATSGGPDTGELFF.

The rearrangement links TRBV14 to TRBJ2-5, with D possibly matching TRBD2 (5 bases). Deletions cut 3 bases from V and 1 base from J, with 18 bases between. Per germline, CDR1 SGHDN and CDR2 FVKESK. This CDR3 has 17 amino acids. CDR3 in amino acids: CASSQAPGSFFQETQYF. The CDR3 nucleotides read TGTGCCAGCAGCCAGGCTCCGGGATCCTTCTTCCAAGAGACCCAGTACTTC.

The V gene is TRBV9, the J gene TRBJ2-7; TRBD2 agrees at 7 bases. CDR3 size: 16 residues. Looked up from germline, CDR1 is SGDLS and CDR2 is YYNGEE. After removal of 4 bases from V and 0 bases from J, the junction contained 10 bases not matched to a gene. CDR3 loop: CASSLRPSGNSYEQYF. The CDR3 bases are TGTGCCAGCAGCCTCCGGCCGAGCGGGAACTCCTACGAGCAGTACTTC.

J is TRBJ2-1 and V is TRBV9; 7 bases map to TRBD1. This CDR3 region has 13 residues. V was pared by 2 bases and J by 8 bases, with 4 bases of the junction left unmatched. The germline V gene encodes CDR1 SGDLS and CDR2 YYNGEE. This CDR3 is CASSVDRAHEQFF. DNA for the CDR3: TGTGCCAGCAGCGTTGACAGGGCCCATGAGCAGTTCTTC.

The V and J genes are TRBV4-1 and TRBJ1-2, with no clear D. V was cut by 3 bases and J by 8 bases, with 22 bases left in between. Per the germline V gene, CDR1 is MGHRA and CDR2 is YSYEKL. This CDR3 is built from 16 residues. The CDR3 DNA follows: TGCGCCAGCAGCCACCCTCAGGAGTCTCGGGCGGGAGGCTACACCTTC. Its translation: CASSHPQESRAGGYTF.

The rearrangement links TRBV3-1 (or the pseudogene TRBV3-2) to TRBJ2-1, with D possibly matching TRBD1 (5 bases). The germline gives CDR1 LGHDT, CDR2 YNNKEL (reference sequence). V was shortened by 1 base and J by 7 bases, with 11 bases between the two germline ends. The CDR3 consists of 14 residues. In nucleotides, the CDR3 is TGTGCCAGCAGCCAAGGCCAGGGTTGGAATGAGCAGTTCTTC. The encoded protein is CASSQGQGWNEQFF.

This chain uses TRBV27 with TRBJ2-7; tentative D call: TRBD1 (6 bases). CDR3 length: 15 amino acids. The germline V gene encodes CDR1 MNHEY and CDR2 SMNVEV (reference sequence). V lost 6 bases, J lost 2 bases, and 17 bases lay in between. DNA for the CDR3: TGTGCCAGCAGACTAGGTCCAGGGGAAACCTACGAGCAGTACTTC. Its protein is CASRLGPGETYEQYF.

This clone appeared once. The chain is built from TRBV9 and TRBJ2-2; D call uncertain. This CDR3 contains 14 residues. Germline loops: CDR1 SGDLS, CDR2 YYNGEE. V lost 4 bases to trimming and J lost 1 base, with 8 bases between them. The CDR3 loop is CASSSSGNTGELFF. DNA of the CDR3: TGTGCCAGCAGCTCCTCAGGGAACACCGGGGAGCTGTTTTTT.

Here the CDR3 DNA reads TGTGCCAGCAGACAAATACAGGGAGGGACCGGGGAGCTGTTTTTT. Translating it yields CASRQIQGGTGELFF. The chain employs TRBV7-6 and TRBJ2-2, with D maybe TRBD2 (7 bases). This CDR3 is built from 15 residues. Per germline, CDR1 SGHVS and CDR2 FNYEAQ. V was trimmed by 6 bases and J by 5 bases, leaving 16 bases between them.

This chain uses TRBV5-1 with TRBJ1-1, with TRBD1 matching 11 bases. V was pared by 4 bases and J by 5 bases, with 7 bases of the junction left unmatched. Germline assignment: CDR1 SGHRS and CDR2 YFSETQ. The CDR3 totals 15 residues. The CDR3 nucleotides are TGCGCCAGCAGCACCACCGGGACAGGGGGGACTGAAGCTTTCTTT. It yields the protein CASSTTGTGGTEAFF.

This clone was recorded only once. The chain employs TRBV3-1 (or the pseudogene TRBV3-2) and TRBJ1-2; 7 nucleotides match TRBD1. CDR1 and CDR2 from the germline V gene are LGHDT and YNNKEL (reference sequence). Germline trimming cut 1 base from V and 6 bases from J; bases unmatched to any gene: 5. The CDR3 covers 14 residues. The CDR3 region has the DNA TGTGCCAGCAGCCAAGTCACAGGGGTAGATGGCTACACCTTC. Translating gives CASSQVTGVDGYTF.

The CDR3 here is CASSLTSGRFYEQYF. CDR3 DNA sequence: TGCGCCAGCAGCTTGACTAGCGGGAGGTTCTACGAGCAGTACTTC. The chain has TRBV5-1 and TRBJ2-7; 12 nucleotides line up with TRBD2. With 1 base clipped from V and 3 bases from J, the junction kept 2 bases outside the gene matches. CDR1 SGHRS and CDR2 YFSETQ come from the germline V gene. The CDR3 totals 15 residues.

The rearrangement joins TRBV27 to TRBJ1-5; tentatively, D is TRBD1 (5 bases). Germline lookup yields CDR1 MNHEY and CDR2 SMNVEV (reference sequence). This CDR3 has 15 residues. Trimming stripped 0 bases from V and 4 bases from J, with 10 bases between. This CDR3 reads CASSLSIQGNQPQHF. The CDR3 coding sequence is TGTGCCAGCAGTTTATCAATCCAGGGAAATCAGCCCCAGCATTTT.

The V gene is TRBV27, the J gene TRBJ1-2, with a tentative D call TRBD1 (5 bases). V lost 0 bases and J 4 bases, leaving 9 bases between the germline ends. Germline CDR1 MNHEY, CDR2 SMNVEV (reference sequence). This CDR3 has 14 residues. DNA of the CDR3: TGTGCCAGCAGTTTATCGGGAGGGGTCTATGGCTACACCTTC. It yields the protein CASSLSGGVYGYTF.

This rearrangement joins TRBV5-1 to TRBJ2-1, with 7 bases matching TRBD2. V lost 4 bases, J lost 4 bases, and 8 bases stayed unmatched. The CDR3 sequence is 15 residues long. The V gene's germline CDR1 is SGHRS and CDR2 YFSETQ. The CDR3 bases are TGCGCCAGCAGCCCGGGGGGTGAGGAATACAATGAGCAGTTCTTC. Translation gives CASSPGGEEYNEQFF.

This sequence joins TRBV18 and TRBJ1-1; 8 bases are a match to TRBD1. V lost 6 bases and J lost 7; bases outside the gene matches: 13. Germline-derived CDR1 and CDR2 are KGHSH and LQKENI. CDR3 length equals 15 residues. The CDR3 sequence is CASSSLSGQADEAFF. CDR3 coding DNA: TGTGCCAGCTCGTCACTTTCGGGACAGGCCGATGAAGCTTTCTTT.

The rearrangement links TRBV5-6 to TRBJ2-3, with TRBD1 identical over 7 bases. Germline assignment: CDR1 SGHDT and CDR2 YYEEEE. The ends lost 0 bases at V and 1 base at J; junction bases unmatched: 5. The CDR3 length is 16 residues. The CDR3 sequence: CASSLARGQGTDTQYF. In DNA form, the CDR3 reads TGTGCCAGCAGCTTGGCCAGAGGACAGGGCACAGATACGCAGTATTTT.

J is TRBJ2-1 and V is TRBV10-1; 11 nucleotides agree with TRBD2. CDR3 length: 16 residues. Germline trimming cut 0 bases from V and 8 bases from J; bases unmatched to any gene: 6. CDR1 and CDR2 from the germline V gene are WNHNN and SYGVQD (reference sequence). The CDR3 DNA reads as TGCGCCAGCAGTGAGTCACTAGCGGGAGATGAGGATGAGCAGTTCTTC. This gives the protein CASSESLAGDEDEQFF.

The rearrangement links TRBV27 to TRBJ2-1; 9 nucleotides align to TRBD1. The V segment lost 5 bases and the J segment 5 bases; nucleotides outside the gene matches: 4. Germline V lookup: CDR1 MNHEY, CDR2 SMNVEV (reference sequence). The CDR3 is 14 amino acids. This chain's CDR3 is CASSTGGANNEQFF. In DNA form, the CDR3 reads TGTGCCAGCAGTACAGGGGGCGCGAACAATGAGCAGTTCTTC.

V is TRBV19 and J is TRBJ1-6, with D possibly TRBD1 on 6 matching bases. The CDR3 contains 14 residues. V lost 6 bases to trimming and J lost 7 bases, with 13 bases between them. CDR1 is LNHDA and CDR2 is SQIVND in the germline V gene (reference sequence). The CDR3 bases are TGTGCCAGTAGGGACAGCCGGCGGAATTCACCCCTCCACTTT. This encodes CASRDSRRNSPLHF.